This T cell receptor (beta chain) originates from a study of cytomegalovirus exposure and HLA in healthy donors. Per the germline V gene, CDR1 is SGHKS and CDR2 is YYEKEE (reference sequence). This CDR3 has 16 residues. Trimming cost V 4 bases and J 0 bases; bases outside gene matches: 9. In the PCR, 60 Vbeta and 13 Jbeta primers were used. Sequencing was performed with immunoSEQ multiplex PCR; in TCRdb, only in-frame clones are kept and a portion is missing. The sample shows some 110,000 clones, roughly 80% of them seen only once. The sequenced sample was PBMCs. This chain uses TRBV5-5 with TRBJ2-7; TRBD2 aligns across 8 bases. The source of this sequence is a man in his fifties or sixties in good health and CMV-seronegative. The CDR3 DNA reads TGTGCCAGCAGCCCCCTAGGGGCGGGGGGCTCCTACGAGCAGTACTTC. Protein sequence: CASSPLGAGGSYEQYF.